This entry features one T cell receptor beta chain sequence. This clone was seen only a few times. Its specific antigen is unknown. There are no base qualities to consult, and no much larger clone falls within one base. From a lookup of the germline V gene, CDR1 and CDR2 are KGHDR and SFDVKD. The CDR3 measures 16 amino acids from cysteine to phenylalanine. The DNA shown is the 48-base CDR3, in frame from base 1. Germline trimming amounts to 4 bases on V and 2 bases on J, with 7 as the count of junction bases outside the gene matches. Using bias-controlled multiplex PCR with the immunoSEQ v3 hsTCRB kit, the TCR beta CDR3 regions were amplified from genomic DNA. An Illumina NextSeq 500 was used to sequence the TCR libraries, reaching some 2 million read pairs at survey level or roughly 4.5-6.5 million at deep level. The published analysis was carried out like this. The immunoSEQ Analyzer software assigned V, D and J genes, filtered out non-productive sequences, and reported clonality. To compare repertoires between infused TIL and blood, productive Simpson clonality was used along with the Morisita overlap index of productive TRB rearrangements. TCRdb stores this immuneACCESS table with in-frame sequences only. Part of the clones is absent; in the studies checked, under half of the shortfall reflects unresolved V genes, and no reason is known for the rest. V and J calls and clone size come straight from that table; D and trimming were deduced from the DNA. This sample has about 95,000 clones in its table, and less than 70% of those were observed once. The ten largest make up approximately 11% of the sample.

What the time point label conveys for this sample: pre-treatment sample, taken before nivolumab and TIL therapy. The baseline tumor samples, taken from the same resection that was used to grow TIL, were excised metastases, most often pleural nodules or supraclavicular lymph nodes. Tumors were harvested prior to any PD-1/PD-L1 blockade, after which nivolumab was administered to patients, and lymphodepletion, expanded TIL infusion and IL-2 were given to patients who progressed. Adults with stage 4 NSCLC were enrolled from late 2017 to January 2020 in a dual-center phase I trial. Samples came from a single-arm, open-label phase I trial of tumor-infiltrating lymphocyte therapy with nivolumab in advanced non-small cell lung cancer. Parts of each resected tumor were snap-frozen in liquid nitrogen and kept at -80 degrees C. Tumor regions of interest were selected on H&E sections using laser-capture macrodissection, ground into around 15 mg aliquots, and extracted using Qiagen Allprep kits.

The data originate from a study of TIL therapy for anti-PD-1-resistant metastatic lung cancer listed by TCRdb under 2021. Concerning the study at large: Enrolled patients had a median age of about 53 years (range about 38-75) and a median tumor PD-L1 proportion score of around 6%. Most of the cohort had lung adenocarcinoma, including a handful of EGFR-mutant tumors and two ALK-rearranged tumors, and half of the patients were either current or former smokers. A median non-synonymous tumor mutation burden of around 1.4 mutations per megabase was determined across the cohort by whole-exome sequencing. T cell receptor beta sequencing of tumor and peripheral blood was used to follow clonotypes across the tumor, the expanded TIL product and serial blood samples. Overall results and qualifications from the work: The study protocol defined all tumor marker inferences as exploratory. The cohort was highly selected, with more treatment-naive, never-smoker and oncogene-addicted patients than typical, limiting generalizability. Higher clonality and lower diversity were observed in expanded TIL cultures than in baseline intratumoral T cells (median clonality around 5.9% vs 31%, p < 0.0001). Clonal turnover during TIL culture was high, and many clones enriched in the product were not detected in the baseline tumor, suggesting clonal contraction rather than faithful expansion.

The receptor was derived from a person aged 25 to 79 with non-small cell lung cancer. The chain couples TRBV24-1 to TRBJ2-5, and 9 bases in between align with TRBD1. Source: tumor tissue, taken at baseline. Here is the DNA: TGTGCCACCAGTGACCGTGGGACAGGGTTACAAGAGACCCAGTACTTC. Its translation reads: CATSDRGTGLQETQYF.